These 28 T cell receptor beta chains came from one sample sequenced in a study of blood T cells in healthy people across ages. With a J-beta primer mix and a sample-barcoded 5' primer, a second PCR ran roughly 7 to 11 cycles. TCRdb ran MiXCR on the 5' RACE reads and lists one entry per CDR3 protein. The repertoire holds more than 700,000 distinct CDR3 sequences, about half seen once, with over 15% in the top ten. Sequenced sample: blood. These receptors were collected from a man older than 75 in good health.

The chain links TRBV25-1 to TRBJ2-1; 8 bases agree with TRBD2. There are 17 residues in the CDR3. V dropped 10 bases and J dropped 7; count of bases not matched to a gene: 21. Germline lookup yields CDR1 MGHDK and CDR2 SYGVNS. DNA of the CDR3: TGTGCCAACAATGAATATCGAGATACCGGGACTAGGAATGAGCAGTTCTTC. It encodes CANNEYRDTGTRNEQFF.

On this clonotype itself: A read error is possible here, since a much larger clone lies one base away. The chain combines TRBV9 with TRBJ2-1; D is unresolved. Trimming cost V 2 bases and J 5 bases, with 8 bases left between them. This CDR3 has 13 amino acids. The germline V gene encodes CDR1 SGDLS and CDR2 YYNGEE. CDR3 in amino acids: CASSVDANNEQFF. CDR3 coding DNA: TGTGCCAGCAGCGTGGACGCTAACAATGAGCAGTTCTTC.

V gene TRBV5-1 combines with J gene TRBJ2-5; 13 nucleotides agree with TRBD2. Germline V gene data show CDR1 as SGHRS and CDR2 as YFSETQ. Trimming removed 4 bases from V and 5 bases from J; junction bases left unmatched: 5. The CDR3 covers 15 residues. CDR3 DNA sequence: TGCGCCAGCAGCGCATGGACTAGCGGGAGTGAGACCCAGTACTTC. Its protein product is CASSAWTSGSETQYF.

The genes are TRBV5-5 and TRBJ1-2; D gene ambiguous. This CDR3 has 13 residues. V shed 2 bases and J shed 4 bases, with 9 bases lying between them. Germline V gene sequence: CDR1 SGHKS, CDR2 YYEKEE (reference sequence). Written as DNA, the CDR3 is TGTGCCAGCAGCTTCTGGGAAACCTATGGCTACACCTTC. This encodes CASSFWETYGYTF. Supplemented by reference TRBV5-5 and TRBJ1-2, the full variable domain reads DAGVTQSPTHLIKTRGQQVTLRCSPISGHKSVSWYQQVLGQGPQFIFQYYEKEERGRGNFPDRFSARQFPNYSSELNVNALLLGDSALYLCASSFWETYGYTFGSGTRLTVV.

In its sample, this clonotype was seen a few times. CDR3 region: CAIKGTGGREGEQYF. CDR3 bases: TGTGCCATCAAGGGGACAGGGGGCCGAGAGGGCGAGCAGTACTTC. This chain links TRBV10-3 with TRBJ2-5; TRBD1 agrees at 12 bases. The end of the DNA is better explained by TRBJ2-7, so the J call may be wrong. CDR1 and CDR2 from the germline V gene are ENHRY and SYGVKD. This CDR3 has 15 residues.

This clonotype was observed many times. This CDR3 is CASSKKTSGRAYEQYF. CDR3 in DNA: TGTGCCAGCAGCAAAAAAACTAGCGGGAGGGCCTACGAGCAGTACTTC. The chain recombines TRBV21-1 with TRBJ2-7; the table's D call, TRBD2, has no DNA check behind it. TRBV21-1 is shown as a pseudogene. The CDR3 extends over 16 amino acids.

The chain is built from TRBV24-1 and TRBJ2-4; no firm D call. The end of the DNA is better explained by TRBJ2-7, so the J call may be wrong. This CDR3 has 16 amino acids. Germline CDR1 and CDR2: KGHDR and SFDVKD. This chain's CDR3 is CATSDARFGDPYEQYF. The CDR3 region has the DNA TGTGCCACCAGTGATGCCCGCTTTGGCGACCCCTACGAGCAGTACTTC.

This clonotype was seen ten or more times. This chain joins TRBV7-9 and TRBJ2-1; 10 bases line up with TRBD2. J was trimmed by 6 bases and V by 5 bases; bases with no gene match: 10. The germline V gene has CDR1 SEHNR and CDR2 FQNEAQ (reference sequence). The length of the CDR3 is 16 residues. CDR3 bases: TGTGCCAGCAGCCCCGTGAGCGGGAGGGCCTTCAATGAGCAGTTCTTC. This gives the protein CASSPVSGRAFNEQFF.

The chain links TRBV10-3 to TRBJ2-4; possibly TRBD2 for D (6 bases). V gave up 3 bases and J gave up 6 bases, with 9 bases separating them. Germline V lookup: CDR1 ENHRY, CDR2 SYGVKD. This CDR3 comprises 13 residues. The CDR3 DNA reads TGTGCCATCAGTGACGGGACTGGAAACATTCAGTACTTC. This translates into CAISDGTGNIQYF.

CDR3 loop: CAWSGMGPGELFF. CDR3 DNA: TGTGCCTGGAGTGGTATGGGTCCTGGGGAACTGTTTTTT. This rearrangement joins TRBV30 to TRBJ1-4; D ambiguous. The V and J ends lost 1 base and 12 bases respectively, with 15 bases between them. Germline values: CDR1 GTSNPN, CDR2 SVGIG (reference sequence). CDR3 length: 13 residues. Complete variable domain (other parts from reference TRBV30 and TRBJ1-4): SQTIHQWPATLVQPVGSPLSLECTVEGTSNPNLYWYRQAAGRGLQLLFYSVGIGQISSEVPQNLSASRPQDRQFILSSKKLLLSDSGFYLCAWSGMGPGELFFGSGTQLSVL.

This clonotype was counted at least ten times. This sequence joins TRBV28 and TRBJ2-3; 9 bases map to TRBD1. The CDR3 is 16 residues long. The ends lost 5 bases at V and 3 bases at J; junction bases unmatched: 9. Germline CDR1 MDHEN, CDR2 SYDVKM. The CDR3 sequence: CASSPDRGRGTDTQYF. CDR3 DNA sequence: TGTGCCAGCAGTCCCGACAGGGGGAGGGGGACAGATACGCAGTATTTT.

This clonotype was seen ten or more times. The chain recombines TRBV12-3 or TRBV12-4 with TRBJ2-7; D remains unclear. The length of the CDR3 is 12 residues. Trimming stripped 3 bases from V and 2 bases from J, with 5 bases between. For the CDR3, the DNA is TGTGCCAGCAGTTTTCGGCCCTACGAGCAGTACTTC. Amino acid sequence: CASSFRPYEQYF.

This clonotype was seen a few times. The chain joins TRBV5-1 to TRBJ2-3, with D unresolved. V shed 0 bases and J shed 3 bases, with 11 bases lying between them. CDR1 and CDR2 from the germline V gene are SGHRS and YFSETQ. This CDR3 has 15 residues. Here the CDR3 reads CASSLAPTGTDTQYF. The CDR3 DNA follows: TGCGCCAGCAGCTTGGCGCCTACCGGGACAGATACGCAGTATTTT.

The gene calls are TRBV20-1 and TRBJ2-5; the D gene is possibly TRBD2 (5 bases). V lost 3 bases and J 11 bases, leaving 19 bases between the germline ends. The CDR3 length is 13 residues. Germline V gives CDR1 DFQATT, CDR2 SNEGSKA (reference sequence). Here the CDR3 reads CSARFGGGQEQYF. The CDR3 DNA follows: TGCAGTGCTAGGTTCGGCGGCGGGCAGGAGCAGTACTTC.

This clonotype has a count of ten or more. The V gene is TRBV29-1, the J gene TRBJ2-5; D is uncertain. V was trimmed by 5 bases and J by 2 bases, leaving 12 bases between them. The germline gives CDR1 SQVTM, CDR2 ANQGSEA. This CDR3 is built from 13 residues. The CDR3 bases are TGCAGCGTTCCTCGGGCAGGACAAGAGACCCAGTACTTC. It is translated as CSVPRAGQETQYF.

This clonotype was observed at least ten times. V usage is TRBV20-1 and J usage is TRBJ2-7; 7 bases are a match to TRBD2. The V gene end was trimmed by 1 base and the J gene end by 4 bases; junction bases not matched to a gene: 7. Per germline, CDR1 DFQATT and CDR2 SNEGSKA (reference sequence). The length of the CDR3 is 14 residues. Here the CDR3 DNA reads TGCAGTGCTAGAGCCCCGGCGGGAGTTTACGAGCAGTACTTC. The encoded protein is CSARAPAGVYEQYF.

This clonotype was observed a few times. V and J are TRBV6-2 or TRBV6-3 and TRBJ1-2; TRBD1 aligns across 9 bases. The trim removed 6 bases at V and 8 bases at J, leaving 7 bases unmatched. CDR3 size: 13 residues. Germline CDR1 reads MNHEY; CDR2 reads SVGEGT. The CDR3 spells CASRGTGFDGYTF. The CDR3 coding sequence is TGTGCCAGCAGAGGGACAGGGTTCGACGGCTACACCTTC.

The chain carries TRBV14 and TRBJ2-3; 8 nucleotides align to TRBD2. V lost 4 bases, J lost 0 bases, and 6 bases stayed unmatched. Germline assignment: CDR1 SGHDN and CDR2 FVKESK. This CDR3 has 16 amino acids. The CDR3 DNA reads TGTGCCAGCAGCCGAGGACTAGCTGTTAGCACAGATACGCAGTATTTT. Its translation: CASSRGLAVSTDTQYF.

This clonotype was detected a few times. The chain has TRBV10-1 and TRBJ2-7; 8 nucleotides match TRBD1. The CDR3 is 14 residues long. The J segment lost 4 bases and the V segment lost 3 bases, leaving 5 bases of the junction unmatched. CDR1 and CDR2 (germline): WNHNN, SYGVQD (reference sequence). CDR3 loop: CASSDDGTGYEQYF. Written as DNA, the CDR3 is TGCGCCAGCAGTGACGACGGGACAGGTTACGAGCAGTACTTC.

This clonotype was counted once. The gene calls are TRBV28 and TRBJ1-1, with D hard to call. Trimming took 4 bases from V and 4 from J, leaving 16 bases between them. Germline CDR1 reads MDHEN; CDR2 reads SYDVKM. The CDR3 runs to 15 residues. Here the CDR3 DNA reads TGTGCCAGCAGTTCGACACAGACGAATAGCACTGAAGCTTTCTTT. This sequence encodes CASSSTQTNSTEAFF.

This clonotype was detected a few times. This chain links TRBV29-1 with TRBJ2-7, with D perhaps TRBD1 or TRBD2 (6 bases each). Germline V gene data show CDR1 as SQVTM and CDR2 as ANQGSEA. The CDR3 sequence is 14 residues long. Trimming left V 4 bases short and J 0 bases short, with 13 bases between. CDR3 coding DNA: TGCAGCGTTGGGGGGGCAGGGCCCTCCTACGAGCAGTACTTC. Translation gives CSVGGAGPSYEQYF.

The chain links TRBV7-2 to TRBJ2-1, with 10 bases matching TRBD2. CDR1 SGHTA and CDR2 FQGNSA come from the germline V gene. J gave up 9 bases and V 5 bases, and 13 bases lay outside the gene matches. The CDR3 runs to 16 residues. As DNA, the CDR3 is TGTGCCAGCAGCCCACTCACTAGCGGGATCGTTAGTGAGCAGTTCTTC. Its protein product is CASSPLTSGIVSEQFF. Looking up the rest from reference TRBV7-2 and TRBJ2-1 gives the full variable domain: GAGVSQSPSNKVTEKGKDVELRCDPISGHTALYWYRQSLGQGLEFLIYFQGNSAPDKSGLPSDRFSAERTGGSVSTLTIQRTQQEDSAVYLCASSPLTSGIVSEQFFGPGTRLTVL.

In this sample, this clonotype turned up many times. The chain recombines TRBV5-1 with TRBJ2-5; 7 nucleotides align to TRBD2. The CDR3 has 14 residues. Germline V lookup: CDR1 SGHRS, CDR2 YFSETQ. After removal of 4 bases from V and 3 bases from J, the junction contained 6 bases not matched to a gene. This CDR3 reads CASSQRLAEETQYF. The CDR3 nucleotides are TGCGCCAGCAGCCAACGACTAGCAGAAGAGACCCAGTACTTC.

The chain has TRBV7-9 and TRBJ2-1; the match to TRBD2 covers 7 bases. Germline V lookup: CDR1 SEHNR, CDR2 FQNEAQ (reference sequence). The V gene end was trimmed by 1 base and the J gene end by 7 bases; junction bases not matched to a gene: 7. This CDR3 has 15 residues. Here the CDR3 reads CASSLVPAGKNEQFF. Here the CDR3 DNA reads TGTGCCAGCAGCTTAGTACCAGCGGGAAAAAATGAGCAGTTCTTC. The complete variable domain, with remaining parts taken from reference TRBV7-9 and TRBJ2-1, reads DTGVSQNPRHKITKRGQNVTFRCDPISEHNRLYWYRQTLGQGPEFLTYFQNEAQLEKSRLLSDRFSAERPKGSFSTLEIQRTEQGDSAMYLCASSLVPAGKNEQFFGPGTRLTVL.

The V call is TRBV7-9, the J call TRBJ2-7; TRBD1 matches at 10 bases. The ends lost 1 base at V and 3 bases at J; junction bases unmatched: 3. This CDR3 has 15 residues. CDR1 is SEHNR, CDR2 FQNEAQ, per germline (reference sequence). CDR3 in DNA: TGTGCCAGCAGCTTAGGACAGGGGGCGGTCTACGAGCAGTACTTC. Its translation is CASSLGQGAVYEQYF.

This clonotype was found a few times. CDR3 DNA sequence: TGTGCCAGCAGTCCTCTAGGTTACTACAATGAGCAGTTCTTC. Translation gives CASSPLGYYNEQFF. The chain has TRBV2 and TRBJ2-1; no clear D gene. Germline CDR1 is SNHLY and CDR2 is FYNNEI. Deletions cut 5 bases from V and 3 bases from J, with 11 bases between. The CDR3 is 14 amino acids.

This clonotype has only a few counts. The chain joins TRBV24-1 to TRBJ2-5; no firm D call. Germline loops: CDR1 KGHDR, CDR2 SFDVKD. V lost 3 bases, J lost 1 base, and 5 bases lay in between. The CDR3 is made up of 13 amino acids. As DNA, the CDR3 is TGTGCCACCAGTGATGCGGTCCAAGAGACCCAGTACTTC. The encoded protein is CATSDAVQETQYF.

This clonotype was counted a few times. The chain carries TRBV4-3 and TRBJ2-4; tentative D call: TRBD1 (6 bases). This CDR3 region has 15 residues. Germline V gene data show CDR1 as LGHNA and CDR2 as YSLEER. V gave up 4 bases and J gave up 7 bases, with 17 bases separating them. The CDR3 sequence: CASSLGQRQRNIQYF. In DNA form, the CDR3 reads TGCGCCAGCAGCCTGGGACAACGACAGAGGAACATTCAGTACTTC.